What follows are 21 T cell receptor beta chains derived from one specimen sequenced in a study of blood T cell repertoires in COVID-19. The table came from immunoSEQ multiplex PCR; TCRdb's copy has only in-frame clones and leaves some out. The profile shows 350,000 to 450,000 clones, approximately 90% of them singletons. The sequenced sample consisted of PBMCs or T cells enriched from blood (not recorded which). These receptors all stem from a man aged 25 to 40 who had recovered from COVID-19.

The rearrangement joins TRBV7-2 to TRBJ1-2; weak D call: TRBD1 (6 bases). V gave up 3 bases and J gave up 7 bases, with 15 bases separating them. Germline-derived CDR1 and CDR2 are SGHTA and FQGNSA. The CDR3 sequence is 14 residues long. CDR3 protein: CASSFPGGARGYTF. The DNA for the CDR3 is TGTGCCAGCAGCTTCCCCGGGGGGGCGCGTGGCTACACCTTC.

Details on this clone: Other DNA sequences in the same sample also yield this CDR3. The V gene is TRBV3-1 (or the pseudogene TRBV3-2), the J gene TRBJ2-7; D is unclear. CDR1 LGHDT and CDR2 YNNKEL come from the germline V gene (reference sequence). The CDR3 loop spans 12 amino acids. The V gene lost 1 base and the J gene lost 3 bases, with 4 bases spanning the gap. The CDR3 loop reads CASSQASYEQYF. The CDR3 nucleotides are TGTGCCAGCAGCCAAGCCAGCTACGAGCAGTACTTC.

The rearrangement uses TRBV11-3 and TRBJ2-7; 8 positions agree with TRBD1. The CDR3 runs to 15 residues. With V trimmed by 3 bases and J by 3 bases, 7 bases remained unmatched. Looked up from germline, CDR1 is SGHNT and CDR2 is YENEEA. The CDR3 coding sequence is TGTGCCAGCAGCTTGGGTACGGGGACAGGCTACGAGCAGTACTTC. This sequence encodes CASSLGTGTGYEQYF.

This sequence joins TRBV7-2 and TRBJ1-6; 7 nucleotides align to TRBD1. Germline V CDR1 and CDR2: SGHTA, FQGNSA. The CDR3 runs to 16 residues. With 3 bases clipped from V and 6 bases from J, the junction kept 8 bases outside the gene matches. In DNA form, the CDR3 reads TGTGCCAGCAGCTTGCGCCCGGGACAGAGTAATTCACCCCTCCACTTT. It codes for CASSLRPGQSNSPLHF.

About this clone itself: Other DNA sequences in this sample translate to the same CDR3. The chain combines TRBV7-9 with TRBJ2-7, with 10 bases lining up with TRBD2. Trimming removed 1 base from V and 3 bases from J; junction bases left unmatched: 3. Per germline, CDR1 SEHNR and CDR2 FQNEAQ (reference sequence). CDR3 size: 15 residues. The CDR3 DNA sequence: TGTGCCAGCAGCTTAGGTCTAGCGGGAGTCTACGAGCAGTACTTC. It encodes CASSLGLAGVYEQYF.

The genes are TRBV5-4 and TRBJ2-7; 10 bases align to TRBD2. The CDR3 loop spans 15 amino acids. Germline assignment: CDR1 SGHNT and CDR2 YYREEE (reference sequence). J gave up 4 bases and V 3 bases, and 7 bases lay outside the gene matches. CDR3 residues: CASSSKREGQYEQYF. CDR3 DNA: TGTGCCAGCAGCTCCAAGCGGGAGGGCCAGTACGAGCAGTACTTC.

V and J are TRBV5-1 and TRBJ1-1, with a weak D call TRBD1 (6 bases). Between the trimmed V and J ends, which lost 0 bases and 10 bases, there was a span of 13 bases. Germline assignment: CDR1 SGHRS and CDR2 YFSETQ. This CDR3 has 13 residues. CDR3 DNA: TGCGCCAGCAGCTTGGAAAATTACAGGGCAGCTTTCTTT. Its translation is CASSLENYRAAFF.

The genes are TRBV3-1 (or the pseudogene TRBV3-2) and TRBJ2-3; D unresolved. V lost 3 bases and J lost 7, with 5 bases in between. The CDR3 is 11 amino acids. Germline CDR1 reads LGHDT; CDR2 reads YNNKEL (reference sequence). The chain's CDR3 is CASSHGYTQYF. The CDR3 DNA follows: TGTGCCAGCAGCCACGGTTATACGCAGTATTTT.

This clone was detected a few times. The chain is built from TRBV6-1 and TRBJ1-2; D gene unclear. V was clipped by 2 bases and J by 7 bases, with 11 bases between them. The CDR3 is 13 amino acids. Germline V lookup: CDR1 MNHNS, CDR2 SASEGT. The CDR3 DNA follows: TGTGCCAGCAGTGAATATACGGCAGGTGGCTACACCTTC. This translates into CASSEYTAGGYTF.

The genes are TRBV29-1 and TRBJ2-7; D remains unclear. V dropped 2 bases and J dropped 5 bases, with 16 bases sitting between them. The CDR3 length is 14 residues. CDR1 SQVTM and CDR2 ANQGSEA come from the germline V gene. This CDR3 reads CSVERENPHHEQYF. For the CDR3, the DNA is TGCAGCGTTGAAAGAGAGAACCCCCACCACGAGCAGTACTTC.

The chain has TRBV27 and TRBJ1-4, with 11 nucleotides matching TRBD1. The CDR3 contains 18 residues. V lost 1 base to trimming and J lost 2 bases; unmatched junction nucleotides: 6. Per germline, CDR1 MNHEY and CDR2 SMNVEV (reference sequence). The CDR3 coding sequence is TGTGCCAGCAGTTTATATGGACAGGGGGCATGGACTAATGAAAAACTGTTTTTT. Amino acid sequence: CASSLYGQGAWTNEKLFF.

The chain has TRBV6-5 and TRBJ2-2; possible D gene TRBD2, 6 bases. This CDR3 is built from 15 residues. The germline CDR1 and CDR2 sequences are MNHEY and SVGAGI. Trimming removed 2 bases at V and 7 bases at J, with 14 bases between. The CDR3: CASSYGRWGDGELFF. CDR3 bases: TGTGCCAGCAGTTACGGTCGGTGGGGGGACGGGGAGCTGTTTTTT.

This sequence joins TRBV10-3 and TRBJ2-1, with a weak D call TRBD1 (5 bases). The germline V gene encodes CDR1 ENHRY and CDR2 SYGVKD. The ends were cut back, 5 bases at V and 4 bases at J, with 12 bases in the middle. The CDR3 contains 14 residues. In DNA form, the CDR3 reads TGTGCCATCAGTCCCTTGAGACAGTACAATGAGCAGTTCTTC. This encodes CAISPLRQYNEQFF.

CDR3 protein: CASSEGPGEGAEQYF. In nucleotides, the CDR3 is TGTGCCAGCAGTGAAGGACCTGGTGAGGGGGCCGAGCAGTACTTC. The V and J genes are TRBV2 and TRBJ2-7, with TRBD1 matching 7 bases. V was clipped by 1 base and J by 6 bases; unmatched bases: 9. The length of the CDR3 is 15 residues. CDR1 is SNHLY, CDR2 FYNNEI, per germline.

J is TRBJ1-1 and V is TRBV5-4; 11 positions agree with TRBD1. The CDR3 contains 12 residues. The V gene end was trimmed by 4 bases and the J gene end by 11 bases; junction bases not matched to a gene: 4. Germline lookup yields CDR1 SGHNT and CDR2 YYREEE (reference sequence). CDR3 in DNA: TGTGCCAGCAGCAGAGGACAGGGGGCCGCTTTCTTT. Translating gives CASSRGQGAAFF.

Worth noting for this clone: The sample contains more than one DNA sequence encoding this CDR3. The chain uses TRBV2 and TRBJ2-2, with D possibly TRBD2 on 5 matching bases. The CDR3 sequence is 12 residues long. V was trimmed by 4 bases and J by 5 bases, leaving 5 bases between them. Germline V gene data show CDR1 as SNHLY and CDR2 as FYNNEI. This CDR3 is CASSGGTGELFF. The CDR3 DNA follows: TGTGCCAGCAGTGGAGGGACCGGGGAGCTGTTTTTT.

J is TRBJ2-5 and V is TRBV12-5; unclear D gene. CDR1 and CDR2 (germline): LGHNT, FRNRAP. V was shortened by 0 bases and J by 1 base, with 15 bases between the two germline ends. CDR3 length: 17 residues. This chain's CDR3 is CASGLVPTQAGQETQYF. DNA for the CDR3: TGTGCTAGTGGTTTGGTACCCACGCAGGCAGGCCAAGAGACCCAGTACTTC.

A word on this clone: This CDR3 is also generated by other DNA sequences in the sample. The J gene is TRBJ2-6, the V gene TRBV27; D unclear. CDR3 length: 15 amino acids. Germline V gives CDR1 MNHEY, CDR2 SMNVEV (reference sequence). Trimming shortened V by 3 bases and J by 0 bases, and 6 bases separated the two germline ends. This CDR3 is CASSLSLSGANVLTF. CDR3 DNA: TGTGCCAGCAGTTTGTCCCTCTCTGGGGCCAACGTCCTGACTTTC.

This sequence joins TRBV19 and TRBJ2-3; 12 bases are a match to TRBD2. V dropped 5 bases and J dropped 4; count of bases not matched to a gene: 4. The length of the CDR3 is 15 residues. The germline V gene encodes CDR1 LNHDA and CDR2 SQIVND (reference sequence). The CDR3 nucleotides read TGTGCCAGTAGTTGGGCTAGCGGGGGGGCAGATACGCAGTATTTT. Translating it yields CASSWASGGADTQYF.

The chain combines TRBV7-6 with TRBJ1-6; 8 bases map to TRBD1. Germline CDR1 is SGHVS and CDR2 is FNYEAQ. The CDR3 covers 16 residues. J was trimmed by 11 bases and V by 1 base; bases with no gene match: 10. The CDR3 reads CASSLGPTGGGTPLHF. For the CDR3, the DNA is TGTGCCAGCAGCTTAGGGCCTACAGGGGGAGGTACACCCCTCCACTTT.

The CDR3 DNA reads TGCGCCAGCAGCCAAGGTACAGTGGCAGATACGCAGTATTTT. It codes for CASSQGTVADTQYF. The chain couples TRBV4-1 to TRBJ2-3; D ambiguous. The CDR3 is made up of 14 amino acids. V was cut by 1 base and J by 4 bases, with 9 bases left in between. CDR1 MGHRA and CDR2 YSYEKL come from the germline V gene.